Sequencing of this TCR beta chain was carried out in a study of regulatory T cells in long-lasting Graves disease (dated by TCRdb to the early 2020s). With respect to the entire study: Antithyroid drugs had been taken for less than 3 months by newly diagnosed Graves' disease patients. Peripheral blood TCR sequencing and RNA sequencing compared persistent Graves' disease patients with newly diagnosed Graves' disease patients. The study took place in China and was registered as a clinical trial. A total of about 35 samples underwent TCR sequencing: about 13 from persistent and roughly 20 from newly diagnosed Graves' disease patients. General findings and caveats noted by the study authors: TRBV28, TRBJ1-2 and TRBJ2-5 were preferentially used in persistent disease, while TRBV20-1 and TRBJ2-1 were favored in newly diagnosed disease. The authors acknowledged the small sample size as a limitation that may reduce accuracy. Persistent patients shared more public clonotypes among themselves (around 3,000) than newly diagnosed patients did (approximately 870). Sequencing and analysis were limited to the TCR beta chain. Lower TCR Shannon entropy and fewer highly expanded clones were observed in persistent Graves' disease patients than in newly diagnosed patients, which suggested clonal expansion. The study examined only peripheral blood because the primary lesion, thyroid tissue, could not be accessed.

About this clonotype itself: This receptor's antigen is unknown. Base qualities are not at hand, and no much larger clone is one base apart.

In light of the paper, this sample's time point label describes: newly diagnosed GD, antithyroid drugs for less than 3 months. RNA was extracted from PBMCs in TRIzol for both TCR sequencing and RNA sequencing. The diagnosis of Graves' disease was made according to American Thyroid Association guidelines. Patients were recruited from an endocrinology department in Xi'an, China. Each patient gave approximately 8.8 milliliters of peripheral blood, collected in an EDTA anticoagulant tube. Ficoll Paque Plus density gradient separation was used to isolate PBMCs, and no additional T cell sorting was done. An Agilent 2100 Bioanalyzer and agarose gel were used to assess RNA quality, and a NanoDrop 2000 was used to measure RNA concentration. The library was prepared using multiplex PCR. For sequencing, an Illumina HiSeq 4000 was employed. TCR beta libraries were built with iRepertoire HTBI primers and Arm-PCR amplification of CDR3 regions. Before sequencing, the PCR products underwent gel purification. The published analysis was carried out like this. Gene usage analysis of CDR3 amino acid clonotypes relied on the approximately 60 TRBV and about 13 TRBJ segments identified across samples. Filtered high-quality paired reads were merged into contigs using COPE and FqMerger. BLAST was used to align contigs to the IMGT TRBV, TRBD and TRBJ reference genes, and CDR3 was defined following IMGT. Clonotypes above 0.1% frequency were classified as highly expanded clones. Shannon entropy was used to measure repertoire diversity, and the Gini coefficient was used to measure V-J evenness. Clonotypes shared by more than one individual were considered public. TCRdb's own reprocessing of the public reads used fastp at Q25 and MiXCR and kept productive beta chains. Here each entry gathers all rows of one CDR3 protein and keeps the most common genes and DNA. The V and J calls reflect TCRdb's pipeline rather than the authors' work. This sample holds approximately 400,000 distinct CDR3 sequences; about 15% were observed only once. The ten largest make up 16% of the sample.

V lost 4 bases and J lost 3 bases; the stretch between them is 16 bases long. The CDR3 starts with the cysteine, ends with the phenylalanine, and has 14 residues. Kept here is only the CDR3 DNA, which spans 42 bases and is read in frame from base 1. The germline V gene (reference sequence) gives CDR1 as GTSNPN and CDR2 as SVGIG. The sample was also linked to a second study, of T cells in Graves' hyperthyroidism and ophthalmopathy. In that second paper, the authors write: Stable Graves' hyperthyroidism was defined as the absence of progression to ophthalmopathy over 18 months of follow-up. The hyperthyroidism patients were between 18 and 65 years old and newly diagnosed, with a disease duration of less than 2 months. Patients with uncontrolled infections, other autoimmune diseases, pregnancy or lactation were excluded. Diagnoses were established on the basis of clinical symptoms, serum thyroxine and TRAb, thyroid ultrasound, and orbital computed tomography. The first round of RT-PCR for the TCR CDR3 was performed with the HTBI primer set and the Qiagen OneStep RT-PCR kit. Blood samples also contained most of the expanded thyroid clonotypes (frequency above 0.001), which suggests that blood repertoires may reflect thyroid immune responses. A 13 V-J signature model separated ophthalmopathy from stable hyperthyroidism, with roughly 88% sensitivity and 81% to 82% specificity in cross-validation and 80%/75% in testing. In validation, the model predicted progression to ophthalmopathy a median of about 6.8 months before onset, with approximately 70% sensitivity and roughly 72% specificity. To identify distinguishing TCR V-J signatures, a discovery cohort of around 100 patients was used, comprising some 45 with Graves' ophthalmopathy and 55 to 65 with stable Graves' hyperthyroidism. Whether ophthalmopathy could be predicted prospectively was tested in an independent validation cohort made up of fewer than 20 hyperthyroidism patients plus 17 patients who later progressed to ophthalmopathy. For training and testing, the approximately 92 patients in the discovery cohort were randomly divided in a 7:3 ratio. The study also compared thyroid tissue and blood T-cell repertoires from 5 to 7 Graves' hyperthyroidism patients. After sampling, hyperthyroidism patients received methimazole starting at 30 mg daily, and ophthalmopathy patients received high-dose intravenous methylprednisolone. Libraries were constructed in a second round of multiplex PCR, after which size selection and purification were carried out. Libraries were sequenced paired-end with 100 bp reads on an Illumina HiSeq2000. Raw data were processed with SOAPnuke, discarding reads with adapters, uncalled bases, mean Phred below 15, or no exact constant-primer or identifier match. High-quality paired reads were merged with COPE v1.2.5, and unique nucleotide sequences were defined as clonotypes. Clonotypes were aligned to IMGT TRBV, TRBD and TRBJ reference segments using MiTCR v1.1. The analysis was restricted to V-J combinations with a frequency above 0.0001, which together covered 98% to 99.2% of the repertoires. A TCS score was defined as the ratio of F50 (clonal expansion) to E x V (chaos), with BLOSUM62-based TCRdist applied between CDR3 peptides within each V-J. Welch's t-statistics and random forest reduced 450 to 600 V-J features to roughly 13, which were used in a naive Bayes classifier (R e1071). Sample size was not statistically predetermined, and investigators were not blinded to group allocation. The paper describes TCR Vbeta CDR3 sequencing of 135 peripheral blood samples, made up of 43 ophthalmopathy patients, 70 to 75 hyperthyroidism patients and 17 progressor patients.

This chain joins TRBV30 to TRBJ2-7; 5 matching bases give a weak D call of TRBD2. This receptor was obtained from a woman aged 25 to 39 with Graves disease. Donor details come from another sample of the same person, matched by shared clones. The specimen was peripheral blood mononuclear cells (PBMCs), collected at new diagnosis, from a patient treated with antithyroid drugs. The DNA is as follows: TGTGCCTGGAATGCGAGGGCCGGGAACTACGAGCAGTACTTC. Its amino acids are CAWNARAGNYEQYF. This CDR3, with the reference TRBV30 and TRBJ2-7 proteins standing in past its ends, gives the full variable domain SQTIHQWPATLVQPVGSPLSLECTVEGTSNPNLYWYRQAAGRGLQLLFYSVGIGQISSEVPQNLSASRPQDRQFILSSKKLLLSDSGFYLCAWNARAGNYEQYFGPGTRLTVT.